These 5 T cell receptor beta chains were sequenced from one sample in a study of blood T cells in healthy people across ages. A second PCR of 7 to 11 cycles used a sample-barcoded 5' primer and a J-beta primer mix. TCRdb independently ran MiXCR on the 5' RACE reads; one entry per CDR3 protein. The sample consists of 2 million or so distinct CDR3 sequences, 49% of them appearing once. Sequenced: blood. These receptors were obtained from a woman in her 40s in good health.

This clonotype was detected only a few times. The rearrangement links TRBV9 to TRBJ2-5, with 9 bases that match TRBD2. This CDR3 is 16 amino acids long. Losses at the gene ends were 0 bases for V and 2 bases for J; bases not matched to a gene: 5. CDR1 and CDR2 from the germline V gene are SGDLS and YYNGEE. For the CDR3, the DNA is TGTGCCAGCAGCGTAGTTCCTAGCGGGGTTCAAGAGACCCAGTACTTC. As protein: CASSVVPSGVQETQYF.

The chain couples TRBV6-5 to TRBJ1-2, with 8 bases fitting TRBD1. The CDR3 extends over 14 amino acids. V dropped 5 bases and J dropped 4; count of bases not matched to a gene: 6. Germline V gives CDR1 MNHEY, CDR2 SVGAGI. CDR3 bases: TGTGCCAGCAGTCGATGGACAGGGAGCTATGGCTACACCTTC. This sequence encodes CASSRWTGSYGYTF.

This clonotype was counted between two and nine times. This CDR3 reads CASSPPHGNKETQYF. Here the CDR3 DNA reads TGCGCCAGCAGCCCACCTCACGGGAACAAAGAGACCCAGTACTTC. The chain uses TRBV4-1 and TRBJ2-5; perhaps TRBD2 as D (5 bases). The length of the CDR3 is 15 residues. V lost 4 bases, J lost 3 bases, and 15 bases lay in between. Per the germline V gene, CDR1 is MGHRA and CDR2 is YSYEKL.

The chain employs TRBV4-1 and TRBJ2-4, with 9 bases identical to TRBD2. Matching the DNA end better, TRBJ2-7 makes the J call doubtful. This CDR3 has 15 residues. The V gene's germline CDR1 is MGHRA and CDR2 YSYEKL. The CDR3 region has the DNA TGCGCCAGCAGCCATGGGACTAGCAGGTCCTACGAGCAGTACTTC. This sequence encodes CASSHGTSRSYEQYF.

The J gene is TRBJ2-3, the V gene TRBV5-6, with 7 nucleotides matching TRBD2. J was trimmed by 6 bases and V by 0 bases; bases with no gene match: 10. This CDR3 comprises 16 residues. The V gene's germline CDR1 is SGHDT and CDR2 YYEEEE. CDR3: CASSLGSSGRADTQYF. The CDR3 DNA follows: TGTGCCAGCAGCTTGGGGTCTAGCGGACGCGCGGATACGCAGTATTTT.